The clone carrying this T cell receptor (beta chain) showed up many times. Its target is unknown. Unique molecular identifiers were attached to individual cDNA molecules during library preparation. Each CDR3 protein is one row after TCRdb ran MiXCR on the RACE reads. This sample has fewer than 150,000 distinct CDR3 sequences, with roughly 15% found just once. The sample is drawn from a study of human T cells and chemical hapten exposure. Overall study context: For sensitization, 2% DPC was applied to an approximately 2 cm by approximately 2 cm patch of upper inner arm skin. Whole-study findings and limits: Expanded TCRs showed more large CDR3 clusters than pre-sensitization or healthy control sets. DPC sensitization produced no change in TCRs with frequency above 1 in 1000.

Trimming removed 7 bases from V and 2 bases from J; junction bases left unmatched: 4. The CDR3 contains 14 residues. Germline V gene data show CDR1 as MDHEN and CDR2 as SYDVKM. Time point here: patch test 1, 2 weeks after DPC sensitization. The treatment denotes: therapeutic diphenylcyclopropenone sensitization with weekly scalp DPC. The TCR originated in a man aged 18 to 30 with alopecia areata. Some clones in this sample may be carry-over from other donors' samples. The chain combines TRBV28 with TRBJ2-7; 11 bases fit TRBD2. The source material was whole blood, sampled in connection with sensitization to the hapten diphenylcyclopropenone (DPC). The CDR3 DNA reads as TGTGCCAGCAAACTGACTAGCGGGGCCTACGAGCAGTACTTC. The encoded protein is CASKLTSGAYEQYF.